One and the same sample provided the 9 T cell receptor beta chains below, sequenced in a study of cytomegalovirus exposure and HLA in healthy donors. PCR employed 60 Vbeta and 13 Jbeta primers. Produced via immunoSEQ multiplex PCR; TCRdb's table is partial and in-frame only. The table records tens of thousands of clones, 76% of them present only once. The source material was PBMCs. All receptors come from a woman aged 25 to 39 in good health and CMV-seropositive.

In nucleotides, the CDR3 is TGTGCCAGCAGTGCCAAACCCGGGACAGGAGTACATGAGCAGTTCTTC. The encoded protein is CASSAKPGTGVHEQFF. V is TRBV6-1 and J is TRBJ2-1; 8 bases fit TRBD1. The CDR3 extends over 16 amino acids. Unmatched junction bases numbered 13, after V lost 4 bases and J lost 8 bases. From germline, CDR1 is MNHNS and CDR2 SASEGT.

The chain uses TRBV7-9 and TRBJ2-5, with 10 bases aligning to TRBD2. Germline values: CDR1 SEHNR, CDR2 FQNEAQ (reference sequence). There are 15 residues in the CDR3. J was trimmed by 5 bases and V by 1 base; bases with no gene match: 4. CDR3 sequence: CASSLGRLAGETQYF. CDR3 DNA sequence: TGTGCCAGCAGCTTAGGGCGACTAGCGGGCGAGACCCAGTACTTC.

The chain recombines TRBV11-2 with TRBJ1-5; D remains ambiguous. CDR1 and CDR2 (germline): SGHAT, FQNNGV. V was shortened by 2 bases and J by 6 bases, with 8 bases between the two germline ends. The CDR3 spans 13 residues. The CDR3: CASSLLSSQPQHF. CDR3 nucleotides: TGTGCCAGCAGCTTACTGTCGAGTCAGCCCCAGCATTTT.

The J gene is TRBJ2-6, the V gene TRBV19, with TRBD1 matching over 8 bases. Germline CDR1 is LNHDA and CDR2 is SQIVND (reference sequence). J was trimmed by 0 bases and V by 5 bases; bases with no gene match: 3. The CDR3 runs 16 residues. The CDR3 spells CASSSTGASGANVLTF. The DNA of the CDR3 is TGTGCCAGTAGTTCGACAGGGGCCTCTGGGGCCAACGTCCTGACTTTC.

The chain carries TRBV18 and TRBJ1-1; D remains ambiguous. V gave up 1 base and J gave up 7 bases, with 7 bases separating them. Germline CDR1 is KGHSH and CDR2 is LQKENI. CDR3 length equals 12 residues. CDR3 loop: CASSPLGDEAFF. The CDR3 DNA follows: TGTGCCAGCTCACCACTGGGCGATGAAGCTTTCTTT.

This chain uses TRBV5-6 with TRBJ2-3, with 13 positions matching TRBD2. V was clipped by 0 bases and J by 2 bases; unmatched bases: 9. The CDR3 spans 19 residues. The germline CDR1 and CDR2 sequences are SGHDT and YYEEEE. The CDR3 region is CASSLESGLAGPFTDTQYF. CDR3 in DNA: TGTGCCAGCAGCTTGGAATCGGGACTAGCGGGGCCATTCACAGATACGCAGTATTTT.

Notes on this clone: One end of the junction is discordant with germline, which a read error may explain. V is TRBV6-1 and J is TRBJ2-7, with TRBD2 identical over 7 bases. CDR1 is MNHNS and CDR2 is SASEGT in the germline V gene. The CDR3 is 14 amino acids. The CDR3 DNA reads TGTGCCAGTAGTGTATGGGGGAGGGATCACGAGCAGTACTTC. Translation: CASSVWGRDHEQYF.

The CDR3 here is CAWGGINNQPQHF. The CDR3, as DNA: TGTGCCTGGGGGGGCATAAACAATCAGCCCCAGCATTTT. The chain uses TRBV30 and TRBJ1-5, with a weak D call TRBD1 (6 bases). The CDR3 covers 13 residues. Per germline, CDR1 GTSNPN and CDR2 SVGIG (reference sequence). V lost 5 bases and J 3 bases, leaving 11 bases between the germline ends.

The chain employs TRBV2 and TRBJ1-5, with 10 bases fitting TRBD1. Germline CDR1 SNHLY, CDR2 FYNNEI. This CDR3 is 15 amino acids long. After removal of 7 bases from V and 3 bases from J, the junction contained 6 bases not matched to a gene. In nucleotides, the CDR3 is TGTGCCAGCATCGGGGACAGGGGATACAATCAGCCCCAGCATTTT. This encodes CASIGDRGYNQPQHF.